The subject of this entry is one TCR beta chain. Its antigen is undetermined. This sample was taken from a study of cytomegalovirus exposure and HLA in healthy donors. Study findings and constraints: An Asian-associated ancestry cluster reportedly showed fewer N-insertions than the roughly 700-donor mean in a later analysis. Most subjects' HLA-A and HLA-B alleles were reportedly predicted from TCR beta sequences. Trimming of TCR beta V- and J-genes showed a link, identified in a later analysis, to a missense DCLRE1C variant.

The CDR3 spans 15 residues. Trimming took 0 bases from V and 4 from J, leaving 11 bases between them. CDR1 is SEHNR, CDR2 FQNEAQ, per germline (reference sequence). It was with 60 Vbeta and 13 Jbeta primers that the PCR ran. Sequenced by immunoSEQ multiplex PCR; TCRdb stores in-frame clones only, minus some. There are tens of thousands of clones in the sample; 65% to 90% occur only once, and about 11% lies in the top ten. Sequencing used PBMCs. This sequence joins TRBV7-9 and TRBJ2-3; D is unclear. The TCR comes from a female donor in good health and CMV-seronegative. As DNA, the CDR3 is TGTGCCAGCAGCTTAGCTATATCAGCGTCAGATACGCAGTATTTT. It specifies CASSLAISASDTQYF.